The 29 T cell receptor beta chains in this list originate from one sample, sequenced in a study of blood T cell repertoires in COVID-19. Generated by immunoSEQ multiplex PCR, the TCRdb table keeps only in-frame clones and is missing some. The sample includes roughly 200,000 clones, 86% of them seen just once. The sequencing sample was made of PBMCs or T cells enriched from blood (not recorded which). These receptors were collected from a woman aged 30 to 39 who had been exposed to COVID-19.

The chain couples TRBV4-2 to TRBJ2-7, with TRBD2 matching over 13 bases. Germline CDR1 reads LGHNA; CDR2 reads YNFKEQ. J was trimmed by 0 bases and V by 2 bases; bases with no gene match: 13. The CDR3 is 20 amino acids. The DNA of the CDR3 is TGTGCCAGCAGCCAATCCACTCGAGGGACTAGCGGGACGAGCTCCTACGAGCAGTACTTC. Translated: CASSQSTRGTSGTSSYEQYF.

The chain joins TRBV2 to TRBJ2-1, with TRBD2 matching 11 bases. V lost 6 bases and J lost 6; bases outside the gene matches: 10. The CDR3 loop spans 16 amino acids. The V gene's germline CDR1 is SNHLY and CDR2 FYNNEI. The CDR3 sequence: CASSRDSGGAPNEQFF. The CDR3 DNA reads as TGTGCCAGCAGCCGAGATAGCGGGGGGGCCCCCAATGAGCAGTTCTTC.

This chain uses TRBV20-1 with TRBJ2-2; 7 nucleotides align to TRBD1. The ends lost 3 bases at V and 4 bases at J; junction bases unmatched: 11. In germline, CDR1 is DFQATT, CDR2 SNEGSKA (reference sequence). CDR3 length: 16 amino acids. The CDR3 loop reads CSASADRLGGTGELFF. CDR3 bases: TGCAGTGCTAGTGCGGACAGGTTGGGTGGCACCGGGGAGCTGTTTTTT.

The genes are TRBV2 and TRBJ1-3; possible D gene TRBD1, 6 bases. V was clipped by 1 base and J by 1 base, with 11 bases between them. This CDR3 region has 16 residues. Germline V gene data show CDR1 as SNHLY and CDR2 as FYNNEI. As DNA, the CDR3 is TGTGCCAGCAGTGAAGGGCAGGGGATTTCTGGAAACACCATATATTTT. Translation: CASSEGQGISGNTIYF.

Here the CDR3 reads CASSFVGRGETQYF. CDR3 bases: TGCGCCAGCAGCTTTGTGGGGAGGGGAGAGACCCAGTACTTC. V and J are TRBV5-1 and TRBJ2-5; 7 bases align to TRBD2. The CDR3 length is 14 residues. Looked up from germline, CDR1 is SGHRS and CDR2 is YFSETQ. The trim removed 2 bases at V and 4 bases at J, leaving 5 bases unmatched. Complete variable domain (other parts from reference TRBV5-1 and TRBJ2-5): KAGVTQTPRYLIKTRGQQVTLSCSPISGHRSVSWYQQTPGQGLQFLFEYFSETQRNKGNFPGRFSGRQFSNSRSEMNVSTLELGDSALYLCASSFVGRGETQYFGPGTRLLVL.

V gene TRBV27 combines with J gene TRBJ1-2; 10 bases are shared with TRBD1. The length of the CDR3 is 13 residues. The trim removed 4 bases at V and 6 bases at J, leaving 2 bases unmatched. From germline, CDR1 is MNHEY and CDR2 SMNVEV (reference sequence). CDR3 region: CASSWTGGDGYTF. CDR3 coding DNA: TGTGCCAGCAGTTGGACAGGGGGAGATGGCTACACCTTC.

This chain connects TRBV10-3 to TRBJ1-1, with 9 bases aligning to TRBD1. The CDR3 spans 13 residues. With 6 bases clipped from V and 8 bases from J, the junction kept 7 bases outside the gene matches. CDR1 is ENHRY and CDR2 is SYGVKD in the germline V gene. In DNA form, the CDR3 reads TGTGCCATCAGCACGGGACAGGGTCTAGAAGCTTTCTTT. This sequence encodes CAISTGQGLEAFF.

This clone was observed once. J is TRBJ2-2 and V is TRBV12-3 or TRBV12-4; D is ambiguous. Trimming took off 8 bases at V and 1 base at J, with 8 bases between the two ends. The CDR3 is 13 residues long. CDR3 protein: CASGRQNTGELFF. In DNA form, the CDR3 reads TGTGCCAGCGGCAGGCAGAACACCGGGGAGCTGTTTTTT.

V usage is TRBV2 and J usage is TRBJ2-3, with D possibly being TRBD2 (5 bases). Per germline, CDR1 SNHLY and CDR2 FYNNEI. V was clipped by 6 bases and J by 4 bases, with 14 bases between them. The CDR3 sequence is 14 residues long. CDR3 coding DNA: TGTGCCAGCAGAGGACCTTCGGAGGCAGATACGCAGTATTTT. Its protein product is CASRGPSEADTQYF.

This clone was recorded only once. The chain uses TRBV5-4 and TRBJ2-3; D might be TRBD1 (6 bases). V dropped 4 bases and J dropped 3 bases, with 18 bases sitting between them. The germline V gene has CDR1 SGHNT and CDR2 YYREEE (reference sequence). CDR3 length equals 16 residues. The CDR3 DNA follows: TGTGCCAGCAGCCCGAAGACGACAGGTGGGACAGATACGCAGTATTTT. Its translation: CASSPKTTGGTDTQYF.

V usage is TRBV19 and J usage is TRBJ2-3, with TRBD2 identical over 15 bases. The CDR3 covers 15 residues. CDR1 and CDR2 (germline): LNHDA, SQIVND (reference sequence). V trimming: 9 bases; J trimming: 5 bases; junction bases outside the gene matches: 6. The CDR3 loop reads CASGGLAGGEDTQYF. CDR3 in DNA: TGTGCCAGCGGGGGACTAGCGGGGGGAGAAGATACGCAGTATTTT.

The V and J genes are TRBV9 and TRBJ2-3, with 8 positions matching TRBD1. The CDR3 length is 14 residues. J was trimmed by 2 bases and V by 8 bases; bases with no gene match: 7. CDR1 is SGDLS, CDR2 YYNGEE, per germline. CDR3 sequence: CASARDRHTDTQYF. The CDR3 DNA sequence: TGTGCCAGTGCCCGGGACAGGCACACAGATACGCAGTATTTT.

The V call is TRBV7-9, the J call TRBJ1-1, with a possible D match to TRBD1 (5 bases). Trimming removed 5 bases at V and 1 base at J, with 11 bases between. CDR1 and CDR2 (germline): SEHNR, FQNEAQ (reference sequence). This CDR3 has 14 residues. CDR3 in amino acids: CASSGSGGNTEAFF. Here the CDR3 DNA reads TGTGCCAGCAGCGGATCCGGGGGGAACACTGAAGCTTTCTTT. Combining the CDR3 with reference TRBV7-9 and TRBJ1-1 gives the whole variable domain DTGVSQNPRHKITKRGQNVTFRCDPISEHNRLYWYRQTLGQGPEFLTYFQNEAQLEKSRLLSDRFSAERPKGSFSTLEIQRTEQGDSAMYLCASSGSGGNTEAFFGQGTRLTVV.

The CDR3 DNA follows: TGTGCCAGCAGCGTATTTGGGCAGGGGGTCTCTGGGGCCAACGTCCTGACTTTC. Its protein is CASSVFGQGVSGANVLTF. V usage is TRBV9 and J usage is TRBJ2-6; 7 nucleotides align to TRBD1. CDR1 and CDR2 from the germline V gene are SGDLS and YYNGEE. With 1 base clipped from V and 0 bases from J, the junction kept 7 bases outside the gene matches. The CDR3 runs to 18 residues. The entire variable domain, with the rest obtained from reference TRBV9 and TRBJ2-6, is as follows: DSGVTQTPKHLITATGQRVTLRCSPRSGDLSVYWYQQSLDQGLQFLIQYYNGEERAKGNILERFSAQQFPDLHSELNLSSLELGDSALYFCASSVFGQGVSGANVLTFGAGSRLTVL.

V usage is TRBV13 and J usage is TRBJ1-1; 9 nucleotides agree with TRBD1. The CDR3 has 15 amino acids. V gave up 4 bases and J gave up 4 bases; unmatched junction bases: 7. Per germline, CDR1 PRHDT and CDR2 FYEKMQ (reference sequence). CDR3 sequence reads: CASSSYRGRRTEAFF. CDR3 sequence (DNA): TGTGCCAGCAGCTCATACAGGGGGCGACGCACTGAAGCTTTCTTT.

The V call is TRBV10-3, the J call TRBJ1-2, with unresolved D. Per the germline V gene, CDR1 is ENHRY and CDR2 is SYGVKD. V was trimmed by 3 bases and J by 5 bases, leaving 4 bases between them. This CDR3 spans 11 amino acids. The DNA for the CDR3 is TGTGCCATCAGTGACGGTTATGGCTACACCTTC. It translates to CAISDGYGYTF.

This sequence joins TRBV5-1 and TRBJ1-4; a possible D gene is TRBD1 (5 bases). Germline values: CDR1 SGHRS, CDR2 YFSETQ. Trimming stripped 3 bases from V and 0 bases from J, with 12 bases between. This CDR3 spans 16 amino acids. CDR3 sequence (DNA): TGCGCCAGCAGCTCGGGACTTTATGCAACTAATGAAAAACTGTTTTTT. This codes for CASSSGLYATNEKLFF.

V and J are TRBV10-3 and TRBJ2-3; 7 nucleotides align to TRBD2. This CDR3 has 14 amino acids. CDR1 and CDR2 from the germline V gene are ENHRY and SYGVKD. V shed 6 bases, J shed 2 bases, and the junction held 5 bases outside the gene matches. CDR3 residues: CAIRSGAPTDTQYF. The CDR3 region has the DNA TGTGCCATCAGAAGCGGGGCCCCCACAGATACGCAGTATTTT.

This rearrangement joins TRBV7-2 to TRBJ2-7; 9 bases align to TRBD1. This CDR3 is built from 13 residues. V trimming: 5 bases; J trimming: 6 bases; junction bases outside the gene matches: 5. Germline V CDR1 and CDR2: SGHTA, FQGNSA. The CDR3 region has the DNA TGTGCCAGCAGCCGGGACAGGGATGCCGAGCAGTACTTC. Amino acid sequence: CASSRDRDAEQYF.

In its sample, this clone was seen once. This chain uses TRBV30 with TRBJ1-5, with 8 bases identical to TRBD1. The CDR3 runs to 15 residues. The V and J ends lost 0 bases and 6 bases, in that order; junction bases with no gene match: 7. Per germline, CDR1 GTSNPN and CDR2 SVGIG (reference sequence). The CDR3 DNA reads TGTGCCTGGAGTGTAAAATCAGGGGGCGGTCAGCCCCAGCATTTT. Protein: CAWSVKSGGGQPQHF. Combining the CDR3 with reference TRBV30 and TRBJ1-5 gives the whole variable domain SQTIHQWPATLVQPVGSPLSLECTVEGTSNPNLYWYRQAAGRGLQLLFYSVGIGQISSEVPQNLSASRPQDRQFILSSKKLLLSDSGFYLCAWSVKSGGGQPQHFGDGTRLSIL.

This clone was recorded a few times. One end of the junction fails to match germline, which may point to a read error. This chain joins TRBV7-8 and TRBJ1-5; 7 bases align to TRBD1. The CDR3 consists of 15 residues. The V gene's germline CDR1 is SGHVS and CDR2 FQNEAQ. CDR3 residues: CASSLGGTASQTQHF. CDR3 nucleotides: TGTGCCAGCAGCTTAGGAGGGACAGCGTCTCAGACCCAGCATTTT.

The V call is TRBV10-3, the J call TRBJ1-5; 10 positions match TRBD1. This CDR3 has 15 amino acids. After removal of 0 bases from V and 6 bases from J, the junction contained 2 bases not matched to a gene. The germline CDR1 and CDR2 sequences are ENHRY and SYGVKD. For the CDR3, the DNA is TGTGCCATCAGTGAGTCGAGGGACAGGGGTCAGCCCCAGCATTTT. Its protein is CAISESRDRGQPQHF.

The chain carries TRBV27 and TRBJ2-1; 8 nucleotides match TRBD1. Germline values: CDR1 MNHEY, CDR2 SMNVEV (reference sequence). The ends lost 3 bases at V and 4 bases at J; junction bases unmatched: 5. The CDR3 is made up of 15 amino acids. The CDR3 DNA sequence: TGTGCCAGCAGTTTGAACAGGGGGGCTTACAATGAGCAGTTCTTC. Amino acid sequence: CASSLNRGAYNEQFF.

The V and J genes are TRBV18 and TRBJ2-3; 8 nucleotides agree with TRBD1. This CDR3 contains 16 residues. The V segment lost 3 bases and the J segment 3 bases; nucleotides outside the gene matches: 8. CDR1 and CDR2 (germline): KGHSH, LQKENI. CDR3 region: CASSPLGQGRTDTQYF. In DNA form, the CDR3 reads TGTGCCAGCTCACCGCTAGGACAGGGAAGGACAGATACGCAGTATTTT.

The chain recombines TRBV25-1 with TRBJ1-1; 8 bases align to TRBD1. With V trimmed by 5 bases and J by 4 bases, 3 bases remained unmatched. The CDR3 consists of 13 residues. In germline, CDR1 is MGHDK, CDR2 SYGVNS. The CDR3 bases are TGTGCCAGCAGTCAGGGGGCCGGCACTGAAGCTTTCTTT. Protein: CASSQGAGTEAFF.

This clone showed up just once. This rearrangement joins TRBV29-1 to TRBJ2-7; 9 bases map to TRBD1. The J segment lost 0 bases and the V segment lost 5 bases, leaving 2 bases of the junction unmatched. This CDR3 contains 13 residues. Germline loops: CDR1 SQVTM, CDR2 ANQGSEA. CDR3 in DNA: TGCAGCGTTACGGGACAGGGCTCCTACGAGCAGTACTTC. Encoded protein: CSVTGQGSYEQYF.

The genes are TRBV28 and TRBJ1-1; no clear D gene. Trimming shortened V by 5 bases and J by 4 bases, and 17 bases separated the two germline ends. Germline CDR1 MDHEN, CDR2 SYDVKM. This CDR3 contains 15 residues. The CDR3 loop is CASSTRWALGTEAFF. The CDR3 bases are TGTGCCAGCAGTACCCGTTGGGCCCTCGGCACTGAAGCTTTCTTT.

Turning to this clone: Additional DNA sequences in this sample encode the identical CDR3. The chain is built from TRBV5-1 and TRBJ2-2, with 7 bases lining up with TRBD1. The CDR3 covers 15 residues. With 0 bases clipped from V and 2 bases from J, the junction kept 1 base outside the gene matches. Germline lookup yields CDR1 SGHRS and CDR2 YFSETQ. CDR3 sequence: CASSLGQGNTGELFF. In nucleotides, the CDR3 is TGCGCCAGCAGCTTGGGACAGGGTAACACCGGGGAGCTGTTTTTT.

The V and J genes are TRBV27 and TRBJ2-7; 7 nucleotides line up with TRBD2. V lost 5 bases to trimming and J lost 2 bases; unmatched junction nucleotides: 6. Germline assignment: CDR1 MNHEY and CDR2 SMNVEV (reference sequence). CDR3 length equals 14 residues. Written as DNA, the CDR3 is TGTGCCAGCAGTAGCGGGGTTTTCCCCTACGAGCAGTACTTC. Translation: CASSSGVFPYEQYF.